The 22 T cell receptor beta chains listed next were all sequenced from one sample in a study of vaccination effects on CD4 cells after COVID-19. Only in-frame clones appear in the TCRdb table, and some are missing; sequencing was by immunoSEQ multiplex PCR. This sample has about 45,000 clones; roughly four fifths occur once, and the top ten carry roughly a tenth. Their antigen targets remain unknown. CD4+ T cells specific for antigen were expanded with viral peptide pools by the ViraFEST assay before sequencing. Culture lasted around eleven days before CD4+ T cell isolation. Testing of the vaccine recipients showed negative nucleocapsid antibodies and no prior SARS-CoV-2 infection. Sequenced material: CD4+ T cells from PBMCs cultured with SARS-CoV-2 spike peptides, taken before COVID-19 vaccination. The receptors were gathered from a human donor who received a COVID-19 vaccine.

This chain links TRBV10-3 with TRBJ2-5; 10 bases fit TRBD1. CDR1 and CDR2 (germline): ENHRY, SYGVKD. This CDR3 is 16 amino acids long. Losses at the gene ends were 1 base for V and 2 bases for J; bases not matched to a gene: 4. Here the CDR3 reads CAISEWGQGLQETQYF. For the CDR3, the DNA is TGTGCCATCAGTGAGTGGGGACAGGGGTTACAAGAGACCCAGTACTTC.

The V call is TRBV10-3, the J call TRBJ2-1, with 14 bases identical to TRBD2. The ends lost 3 bases at V and 6 bases at J; junction bases unmatched: 1. From germline, CDR1 is ENHRY and CDR2 SYGVKD. The CDR3 sequence is 15 residues long. Written as DNA, the CDR3 is TGTGCCATCAGTGAAGGGACTAGCGGGGGCAATGAGCAGTTCTTC. Translating it yields CAISEGTSGGNEQFF.

This chain links TRBV3-1 (or the pseudogene TRBV3-2) with TRBJ1-1; D might be TRBD1 (5 bases). Germline CDR1 LGHDT, CDR2 YNNKEL (reference sequence). Deletions cut 2 bases from V and 5 bases from J, with 15 bases between. The CDR3 loop spans 15 amino acids. The CDR3 reads CASSQRGSGNTEAFF. CDR3 bases: TGTGCCAGCAGCCAAAGGGGTTCGGGTAATACTGAAGCTTTCTTT.

V usage is TRBV5-1 and J usage is TRBJ1-1; 9 nucleotides align to TRBD1. The CDR3 is made up of 18 amino acids. Per germline, CDR1 SGHRS and CDR2 YFSETQ. The V and J ends lost 2 bases and 1 base, in that order; junction bases with no gene match: 12. Here the CDR3 reads CASSFSRTGVLRNTEAFF. For the CDR3, the DNA is TGCGCCAGCAGCTTCAGTCGGACAGGGGTTTTGAGGAACACTGAAGCTTTCTTT. The full variable domain, completed using reference TRBV5-1 and TRBJ1-1, is KAGVTQTPRYLIKTRGQQVTLSCSPISGHRSVSWYQQTPGQGLQFLFEYFSETQRNKGNFPGRFSGRQFSNSRSEMNVSTLELGDSALYLCASSFSRTGVLRNTEAFFGQGTRLTVV.

This clone was detected a few times. V is TRBV5-8 and J is TRBJ1-1; 7 nucleotides line up with TRBD1. V lost 7 bases, J lost 4 bases, and 13 bases stayed unmatched. Germline values: CDR1 SGHTS, CDR2 YDEGEE. This CDR3 has 15 amino acids. CDR3 in DNA: TGTGCCAGCCCCTCCGGAGGGGGCGAAAGCACTGAAGCTTTCTTT. Translated: CASPSGGGESTEAFF.

V gene TRBV11-2 combines with J gene TRBJ2-5, with 12 bases that match TRBD2. V shed 2 bases and J 1 base; nucleotides not matched to a gene: 5. The germline CDR1 and CDR2 sequences are SGHAT and FQNNGV. The CDR3 loop spans 17 amino acids. The CDR3 coding sequence is TGTGCCAGCAGCTTACGCCGGACTAGCGGGGCCCAAGAGACCCAGTACTTC. It translates to CASSLRRTSGAQETQYF.

CDR3 sequence: CASSLDVVLTF. In nucleotides, the CDR3 is TGTGCCAGCAGCTTAGACGTCGTCCTGACTTTC. The chain has TRBV7-8 and TRBJ2-6; unclear D gene. Germline-derived CDR1 and CDR2 are SGHVS and FQNEAQ. Trimming took off 1 base at V and 12 bases at J, with 4 bases between the two ends. This CDR3 is 11 amino acids long.

The chain couples TRBV12-5 to TRBJ2-3; 12 bases are a match to TRBD2. V shed 0 bases, J shed 2 bases, and the junction held 12 bases outside the gene matches. This CDR3 spans 20 amino acids. Germline assignment: CDR1 LGHNT and CDR2 FRNRAP. The chain's CDR3 is CASGLVPRWASGGVTDTQYF. In DNA, the CDR3 is TGTGCTAGTGGTTTGGTACCCCGGTGGGCTAGCGGGGGGGTCACAGATACGCAGTATTTT.

This clone was counted once. The V call is TRBV3-1 (or the pseudogene TRBV3-2), the J call TRBJ1-2; D is ambiguous. The CDR3 consists of 11 residues. V was pared by 3 bases and J by 4 bases, with 3 bases between. The germline V gene has CDR1 LGHDT and CDR2 YNNKEL (reference sequence). The CDR3 nucleotides are TGTGCCAGCAGCCACAGCTATGGCTACACCTTC. Its translation: CASSHSYGYTF.

This clone was counted once. This chain joins TRBV6-5 and TRBJ1-2; weak D call: TRBD1 (6 bases). CDR1 and CDR2 (germline): MNHEY, SVGAGI. The CDR3 covers 14 residues. V dropped 7 bases and J dropped 7 bases, with 19 bases sitting between them. The CDR3 bases are TGTGCCAGCACGAGGACAGTCTTAGCGGGTGGCTACACCTTC. Translating it yields CASTRTVLAGGYTF.

The chain carries TRBV10-3 and TRBJ2-5; 8 nucleotides match TRBD2. The CDR3 spans 14 residues. J lost 1 base, V lost 4 bases, and 2 bases had no gene match. In germline, CDR1 is ENHRY, CDR2 SYGVKD. Here the CDR3 DNA reads TGTGCCATCAGTGTGCTAGCGGGCCAAGAGACCCAGTACTTC. The encoded protein is CAISVLAGQETQYF.

The chain combines TRBV21-1 with TRBJ1-1. TRBV21-1 is an annotated pseudogene. This CDR3 spans 14 amino acids. DNA for the CDR3: TGTGCCAGCAGCAAAGAGGGTACGAACACTGAAGCTTTCTTT. This gives the protein CASSKEGTNTEAFF.

This chain links TRBV5-4 with TRBJ2-2; TRBD1 might be the D (6 bases). CDR1 and CDR2 from the germline V gene are SGHNT and YYREEE (reference sequence). Trimming left V 5 bases short and J 4 bases short, with 12 bases between. The CDR3 length is 14 residues. For the CDR3, the DNA is TGTGCCAGCAGTTATGGACAGAGCACCGGGGAGCTGTTTTTT. Translated, it gives CASSYGQSTGELFF.

The gene calls are TRBV18 and TRBJ2-7; D gene unclear. Trimming removed 4 bases from V and 2 bases from J, with 9 bases in between. This CDR3 has 13 amino acids. CDR1 is KGHSH, CDR2 LQKENI, per germline. Written as DNA, the CDR3 is TGTGCCAGCTCACGCGATAATACCTACGAGCAGTACGTC. Translating gives CASSRDNTYEQYV.

This clone was observed a few times. The rearrangement joins TRBV18 to TRBJ1-4; no reliable D call. The CDR3 runs 13 residues. CDR1 and CDR2 from the germline V gene are KGHSH and LQKENI. Trimming removed 2 bases from V and 6 bases from J, with 7 bases in between. CDR3 protein: CASSPGQDEKLFF. The CDR3 DNA sequence: TGTGCCAGCTCACCAGGGCAGGATGAAAAACTGTTTTTT. The full variable domain, rest sourced from reference TRBV18 and TRBJ1-4, is NAGVMQNPRHLVRRRGQEARLRCSPMKGHSHVYWYRQLPEEGLKFMVYLQKENIIDESGMPKERFSAEFPKEGPSILRIQQVVRGDSAAYFCASSPGQDEKLFFGSGTQLSVL.

The chain combines TRBV4-2 with TRBJ1-6; the D gene is possibly TRBD1 (6 bases). The germline V gene has CDR1 LGHNA and CDR2 YNFKEQ. CDR3 length: 17 amino acids. V lost 0 bases, J lost 3 bases, and 12 bases lay in between. CDR3 DNA: TGTGCCAGCAGCCAAGATAGGGGGGGCAGCTATAATTCACCCCTCCACTTT. Translation gives CASSQDRGGSYNSPLHF.

The rearrangement uses TRBV24-1 and TRBJ1-2; 8 nucleotides line up with TRBD1. The J segment lost 4 bases and the V segment lost 4 bases, leaving 4 bases of the junction unmatched. CDR1 and CDR2 (germline): KGHDR, SFDVKD. This CDR3 contains 14 residues. The CDR3 DNA is TGTGCCACCAGTGACTCCGGGACAGGCTATGGCTACACCTTC. It is translated as CATSDSGTGYGYTF.

This sequence joins TRBV3-1 (or the pseudogene TRBV3-2) and TRBJ2-1; D possibly matches TRBD1 or TRBD2 (5 bases each). Germline V gene lookup returns CDR1 LGHDT and CDR2 YNNKEL (reference sequence). Trimming cost V 4 bases and J 1 base, with 8 bases left between them. There are 14 residues in the CDR3. CDR3 sequence reads: CASSRDGSYNEQFF. The CDR3 coding sequence is TGTGCCAGCAGCCGGGACGGATCCTACAATGAGCAGTTCTTC.

The V call is TRBV18, the J call TRBJ1-1; D remains unclear. The V end lost 5 bases, the J end lost 0 bases, and 7 bases lay between the germline ends. The CDR3 contains 13 residues. Looked up from germline, CDR1 is KGHSH and CDR2 is LQKENI. The CDR3 coding sequence is TGTGCCAGCTCAGAGGATATGAACACTGAAGCTTTCTTT. Translating it yields CASSEDMNTEAFF.

V and J are TRBV18 and TRBJ1-1; D is uncertain. CDR1 KGHSH and CDR2 LQKENI come from the germline V gene. The CDR3 loop spans 16 amino acids. V lost 3 bases and J 2 bases, leaving 16 bases between the germline ends. DNA of the CDR3: TGTGCCAGCTCACCGTCATCGTGGACTTCAAACACTGAAGCTTTCTTT. This gives the protein CASSPSSWTSNTEAFF. The full variable domain, its missing parts supplied by reference TRBV18 and TRBJ1-1, is NAGVMQNPRHLVRRRGQEARLRCSPMKGHSHVYWYRQLPEEGLKFMVYLQKENIIDESGMPKERFSAEFPKEGPSILRIQQVVRGDSAAYFCASSPSSWTSNTEAFFGQGTRLTVV.

The V and J genes are TRBV5-1 and TRBJ2-6; TRBD2 might be the D (7 bases). The ends were cut back, 1 base at V and 0 bases at J, with 20 bases in the middle. This CDR3 region has 20 residues. Germline V gene data show CDR1 as SGHRS and CDR2 as YFSETQ. The DNA for the CDR3 is TGCGCCAGCAGCTTGAGGCCGGGGGGCTCGGCCACCTCTGGGGCCAACGTCCTGACTTTC. Translation gives CASSLRPGGSATSGANVLTF.

The V call is TRBV5-5, the J call TRBJ1-5; TRBD1 matches at 10 bases. CDR3 length: 18 amino acids. Germline V CDR1 and CDR2: SGHKS, YYEKEE (reference sequence). J was trimmed by 0 bases and V by 0 bases; bases with no gene match: 6. The CDR3 nucleotides read TGTGCCAGCAGCTTGGGGGGACAGGGGCCTTATAGCAATCAGCCCCAGCATTTT. This sequence encodes CASSLGGQGPYSNQPQHF.